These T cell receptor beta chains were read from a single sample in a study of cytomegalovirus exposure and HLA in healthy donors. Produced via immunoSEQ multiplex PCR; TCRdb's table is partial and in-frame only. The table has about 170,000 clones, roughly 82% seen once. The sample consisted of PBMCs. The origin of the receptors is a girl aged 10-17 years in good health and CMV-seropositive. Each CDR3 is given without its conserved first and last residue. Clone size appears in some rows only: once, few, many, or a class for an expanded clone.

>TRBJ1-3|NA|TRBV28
ASSLGQGRNTIY
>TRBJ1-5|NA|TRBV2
ASSGGNRIPNQPQH
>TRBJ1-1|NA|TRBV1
TSSQGGPDRSAEAF
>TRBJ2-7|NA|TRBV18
ASSLGLAGGSEQY
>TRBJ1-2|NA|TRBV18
ASSPGTGGELGYT
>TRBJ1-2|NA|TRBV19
ASTGQSPWRGYT
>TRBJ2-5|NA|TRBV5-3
ARSFKQGRQETQY
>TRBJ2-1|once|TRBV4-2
ASSQDAGLGLDEQF
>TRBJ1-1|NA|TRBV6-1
ASSARQNLNTEAF
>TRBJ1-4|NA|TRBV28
ASSNRGPNEKLF
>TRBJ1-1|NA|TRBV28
ASSLAGAANTEAF
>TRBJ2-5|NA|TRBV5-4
ASSLRGQGRETQY
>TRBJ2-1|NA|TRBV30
AWRGQGGNEQF
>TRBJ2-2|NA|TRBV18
ASSMTSDSANTGELF
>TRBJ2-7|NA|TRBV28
ASSLGDLAYEQY
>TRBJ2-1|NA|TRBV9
ASSVVGWEGVYNEQF
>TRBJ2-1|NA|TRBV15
ATSREVGQGYNEQF
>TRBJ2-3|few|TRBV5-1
ASSLAYRRGADTQY
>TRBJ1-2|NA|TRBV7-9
ASSSRTEITMGYT
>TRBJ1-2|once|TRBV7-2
ASSLVWRAATNYGYT
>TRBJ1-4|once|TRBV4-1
ASTRNGAGIAANEKLL
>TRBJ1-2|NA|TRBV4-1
ASSQVYRGRYT
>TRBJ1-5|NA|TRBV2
ASSEIGPRQNQH
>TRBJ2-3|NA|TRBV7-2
ASSLAAGGPDTQY
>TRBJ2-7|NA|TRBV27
ASRKQGSSYEQY
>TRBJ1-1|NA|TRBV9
ASSLNSGTGPTEAF
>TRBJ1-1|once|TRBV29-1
SVGDRNTEAF
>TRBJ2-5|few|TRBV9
ASSSELAGDGETQY
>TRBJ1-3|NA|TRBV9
ASGPDLREGNTIY
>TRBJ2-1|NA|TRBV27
ASSLGLGTGAYNEQF
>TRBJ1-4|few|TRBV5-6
ASSSEGGQYNEKLF
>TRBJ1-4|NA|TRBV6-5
ASSYSRAGGNEKLF
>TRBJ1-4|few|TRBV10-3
AISDAGVEEKLF
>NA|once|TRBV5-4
ASSLLSGQGYEQY
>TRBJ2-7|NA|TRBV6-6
ASSYSGTGNFSGQY
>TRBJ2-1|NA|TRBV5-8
ASSLGVAGYNEQF
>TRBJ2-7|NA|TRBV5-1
ASSAGTGSYEQY
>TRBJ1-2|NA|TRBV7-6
ASSPRDSRYGYT
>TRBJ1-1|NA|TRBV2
ASSEGLGGNTEAF
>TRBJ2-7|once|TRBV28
ASSLFIPRTADSYEQY
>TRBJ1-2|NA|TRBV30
AWEGALGYGYT
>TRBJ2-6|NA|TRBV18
ASSPPTGTGANVLT
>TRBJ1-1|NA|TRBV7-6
ASSPTQGVNTEAF
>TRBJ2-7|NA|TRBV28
ASSYRDRGQEEAYEQY
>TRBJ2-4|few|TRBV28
ASSTTGWAKNIQY
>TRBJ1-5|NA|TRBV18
ASSRTGGKGQPQH
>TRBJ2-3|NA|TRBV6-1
ASSERGIDTQY
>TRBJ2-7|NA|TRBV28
ASIRTGDSGEQY
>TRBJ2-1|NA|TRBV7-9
ASSIPGLDNEQF
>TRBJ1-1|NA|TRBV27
ASRIGQGFPHTEAF
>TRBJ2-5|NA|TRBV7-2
ASSLGLGQGQETQY
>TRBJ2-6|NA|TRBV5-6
ASSEGQGAASGANVLT
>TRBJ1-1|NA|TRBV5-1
ASRGDTRETEAF
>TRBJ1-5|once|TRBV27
ASRGQEIWQPQH
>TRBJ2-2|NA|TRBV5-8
ASSIVRAAGELF
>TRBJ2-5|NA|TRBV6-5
ASSYSTARRETQY
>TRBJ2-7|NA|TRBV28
ASSPTDRGYEQY
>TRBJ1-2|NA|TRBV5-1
ASTPGTGAYGYT
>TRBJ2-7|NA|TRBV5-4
ASSFPLAGNSYEQY